The source of this TCR beta chain is a study of blood T cell repertoires in COVID-19. Study-level information: There were acute and convalescent COVID-19 samples, and they came from the United States, Italy and Spain. T cells, B-cell-depleted T cells, or PBMCs supplied cDNA or gDNA.

CDR1 is SGDLS, CDR2 YYNGEE, per germline. Trimming shortened V by 0 bases and J by 8 bases, and 11 bases separated the two germline ends. CDR3 length: 14 residues. Original analysis: Estimates of nucleated cell counts were drawn from the amplification of reference gene primers. TCRdb keeps only in-frame clones here, not all; method: immunoSEQ multiplex PCR. The DNA gave D and trimming, while V, J and clone size come from that table. The table lists roughly 60,000 clones, 90% of them singletons. The V call is TRBV9, the J call TRBJ1-4; the D gene is possibly TRBD1 (6 bases). The sample was peripheral blood. The TCR originated in a woman over 75 with active COVID-19. CDR3 loop: CASSVGGGIEKLFF. The CDR3 bases are TGTGCCAGCAGCGTAGGAGGGGGAATCGAAAAACTGTTTTTT.